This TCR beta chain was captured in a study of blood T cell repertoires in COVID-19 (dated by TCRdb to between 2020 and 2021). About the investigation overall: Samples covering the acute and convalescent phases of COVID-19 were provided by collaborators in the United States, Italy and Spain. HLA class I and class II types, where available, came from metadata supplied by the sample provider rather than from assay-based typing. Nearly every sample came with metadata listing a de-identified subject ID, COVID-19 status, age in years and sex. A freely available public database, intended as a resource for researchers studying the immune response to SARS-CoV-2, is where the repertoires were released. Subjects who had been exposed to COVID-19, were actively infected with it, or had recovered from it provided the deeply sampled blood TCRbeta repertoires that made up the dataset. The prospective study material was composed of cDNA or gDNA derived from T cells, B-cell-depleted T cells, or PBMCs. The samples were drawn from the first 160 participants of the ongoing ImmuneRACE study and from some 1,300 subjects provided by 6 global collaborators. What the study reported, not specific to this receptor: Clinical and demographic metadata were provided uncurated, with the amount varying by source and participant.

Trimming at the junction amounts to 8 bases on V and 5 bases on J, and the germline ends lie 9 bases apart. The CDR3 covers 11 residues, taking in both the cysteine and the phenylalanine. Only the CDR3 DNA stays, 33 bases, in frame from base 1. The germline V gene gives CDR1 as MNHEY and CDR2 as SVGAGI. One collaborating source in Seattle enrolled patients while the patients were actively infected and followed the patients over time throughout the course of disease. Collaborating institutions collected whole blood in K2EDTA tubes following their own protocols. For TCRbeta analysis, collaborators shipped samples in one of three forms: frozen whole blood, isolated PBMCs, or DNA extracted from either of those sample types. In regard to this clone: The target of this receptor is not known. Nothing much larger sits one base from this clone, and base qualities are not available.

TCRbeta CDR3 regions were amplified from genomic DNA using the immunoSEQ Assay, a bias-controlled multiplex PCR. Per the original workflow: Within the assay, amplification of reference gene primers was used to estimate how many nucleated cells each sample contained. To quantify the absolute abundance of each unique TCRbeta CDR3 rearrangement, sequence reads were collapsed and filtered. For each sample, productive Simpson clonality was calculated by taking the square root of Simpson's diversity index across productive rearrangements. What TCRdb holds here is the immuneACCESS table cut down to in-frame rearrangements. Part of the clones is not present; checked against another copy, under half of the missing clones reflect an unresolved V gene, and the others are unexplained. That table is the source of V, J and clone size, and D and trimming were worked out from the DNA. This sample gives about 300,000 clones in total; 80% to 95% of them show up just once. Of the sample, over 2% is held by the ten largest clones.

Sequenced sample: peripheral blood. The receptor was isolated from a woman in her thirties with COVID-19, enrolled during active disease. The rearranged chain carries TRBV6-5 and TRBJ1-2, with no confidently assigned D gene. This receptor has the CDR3 CASGLLYGYTF. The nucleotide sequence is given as TGTGCCAGCGGGCTATTGTATGGCTACACCTTC.